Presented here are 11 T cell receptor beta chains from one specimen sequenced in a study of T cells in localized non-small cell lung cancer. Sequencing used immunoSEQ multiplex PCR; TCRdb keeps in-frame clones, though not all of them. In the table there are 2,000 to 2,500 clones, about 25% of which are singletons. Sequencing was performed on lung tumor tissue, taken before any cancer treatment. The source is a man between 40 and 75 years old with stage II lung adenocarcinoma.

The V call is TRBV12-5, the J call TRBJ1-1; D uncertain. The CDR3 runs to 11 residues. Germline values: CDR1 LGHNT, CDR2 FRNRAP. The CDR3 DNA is TGTGCCAGCACGGCCAACACTGAAGCTTTCTTT. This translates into CASTANTEAFF.

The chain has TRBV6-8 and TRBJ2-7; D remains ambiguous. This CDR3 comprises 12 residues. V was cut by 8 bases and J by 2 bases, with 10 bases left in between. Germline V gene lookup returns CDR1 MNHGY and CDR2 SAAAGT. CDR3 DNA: TGTGCCAGCTTCGACTCCCCCTACGAGCAGTACTTC. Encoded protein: CASFDSPYEQYF.

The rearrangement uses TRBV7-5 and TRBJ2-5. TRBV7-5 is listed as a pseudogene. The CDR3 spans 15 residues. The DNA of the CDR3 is TGTGCCAGCAGCTTGTGGTTCGGGCCACAAGAGACCCAGTACTTC. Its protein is CASSLWFGPQETQYF.

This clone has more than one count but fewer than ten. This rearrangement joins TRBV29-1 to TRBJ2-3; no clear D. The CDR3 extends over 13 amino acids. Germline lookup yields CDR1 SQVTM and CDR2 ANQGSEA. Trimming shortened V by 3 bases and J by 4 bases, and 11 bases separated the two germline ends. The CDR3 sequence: CSVEASTSDTQYF. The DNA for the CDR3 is TGCAGCGTTGAGGCCAGCACCTCAGATACGCAGTATTTT.

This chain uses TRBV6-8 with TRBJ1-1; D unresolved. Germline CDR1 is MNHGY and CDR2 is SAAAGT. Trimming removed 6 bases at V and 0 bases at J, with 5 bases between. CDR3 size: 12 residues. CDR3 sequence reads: CASSIVNTEAFF. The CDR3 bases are TGTGCCAGCAGCATCGTGAACACTGAAGCTTTCTTT.

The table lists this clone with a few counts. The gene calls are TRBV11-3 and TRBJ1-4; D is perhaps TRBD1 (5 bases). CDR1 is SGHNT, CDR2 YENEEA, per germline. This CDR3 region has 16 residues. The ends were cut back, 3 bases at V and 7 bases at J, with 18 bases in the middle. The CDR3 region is CASSLTLGPQGEKLFF. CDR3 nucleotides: TGTGCCAGCAGCTTGACATTGGGTCCCCAGGGTGAAAAACTGTTTTTT.

CDR3 residues: CDSDAVGSNNSPLHF. For the CDR3, the DNA is TGTGACTCGGACGCGGTGGGTTCTAATAATTCACCCCTCCACTTT. The rearrangement links TRBV12-2 to TRBJ1-6. TRBV12-2 is termed a pseudogene. The CDR3 has 15 residues.

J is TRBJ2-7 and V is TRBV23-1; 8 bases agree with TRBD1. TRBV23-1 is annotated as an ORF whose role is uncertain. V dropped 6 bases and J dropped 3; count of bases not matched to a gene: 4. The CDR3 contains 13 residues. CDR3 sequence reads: CASSETGGYEQYF. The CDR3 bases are TGCGCCAGCAGCGAAACAGGGGGCTACGAGCAGTACTTC.

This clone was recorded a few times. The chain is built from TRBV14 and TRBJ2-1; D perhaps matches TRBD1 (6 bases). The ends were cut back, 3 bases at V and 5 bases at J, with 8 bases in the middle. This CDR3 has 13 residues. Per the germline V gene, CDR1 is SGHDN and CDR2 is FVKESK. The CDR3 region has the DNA TGTGCCAGCAGCCAGGACAGCGACAATGAGCAGTTCTTC. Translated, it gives CASSQDSDNEQFF.

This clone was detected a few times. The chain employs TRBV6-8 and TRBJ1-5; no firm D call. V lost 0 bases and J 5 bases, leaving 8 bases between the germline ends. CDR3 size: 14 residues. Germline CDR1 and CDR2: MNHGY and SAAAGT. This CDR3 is CASSYSGPDQPQHF. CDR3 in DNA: TGTGCCAGCAGTTACTCGGGCCCCGATCAGCCCCAGCATTTT.

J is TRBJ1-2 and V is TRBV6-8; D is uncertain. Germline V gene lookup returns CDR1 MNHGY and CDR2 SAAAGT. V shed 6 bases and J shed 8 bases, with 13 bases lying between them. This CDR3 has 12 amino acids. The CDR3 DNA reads TGTGCCAGCAGCCCGGAGACTCGAGGCTACACCTTC. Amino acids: CASSPETRGYTF.